Included here is one T cell receptor (beta chain) sequence, with context. Sequenced by immunoSEQ multiplex PCR; TCRdb stores in-frame clones only, minus some. Here the sample spans roughly 360,000 clones, more than 75% being singletons. The data were taken from a study of blood T cell repertoires in COVID-19. Overall study: Sources were T cells, B-cell-depleted T cells, or PBMCs; the material itself was cDNA or gDNA.

V was pared by 1 base and J by 7 bases, with 2 bases of the junction left unmatched. The CDR3 is 15 residues long. CDR1 PRHDT and CDR2 FYEKMQ come from the germline V gene (reference sequence). Cohort assignment relied on participant-reported clinical history. The V gene is TRBV13, the J gene TRBJ2-1; 12 bases agree with TRBD2. The clonotype was recovered from a young woman with acute COVID-19. The sequenced sample was PBMCs or T cells enriched from blood (not recorded which). CDR3 sequence reads: CASSLELAGGNEQFF. The DNA for the CDR3 is TGTGCCAGCAGCTTAGAACTAGCGGGGGGTAATGAGCAGTTCTTC.